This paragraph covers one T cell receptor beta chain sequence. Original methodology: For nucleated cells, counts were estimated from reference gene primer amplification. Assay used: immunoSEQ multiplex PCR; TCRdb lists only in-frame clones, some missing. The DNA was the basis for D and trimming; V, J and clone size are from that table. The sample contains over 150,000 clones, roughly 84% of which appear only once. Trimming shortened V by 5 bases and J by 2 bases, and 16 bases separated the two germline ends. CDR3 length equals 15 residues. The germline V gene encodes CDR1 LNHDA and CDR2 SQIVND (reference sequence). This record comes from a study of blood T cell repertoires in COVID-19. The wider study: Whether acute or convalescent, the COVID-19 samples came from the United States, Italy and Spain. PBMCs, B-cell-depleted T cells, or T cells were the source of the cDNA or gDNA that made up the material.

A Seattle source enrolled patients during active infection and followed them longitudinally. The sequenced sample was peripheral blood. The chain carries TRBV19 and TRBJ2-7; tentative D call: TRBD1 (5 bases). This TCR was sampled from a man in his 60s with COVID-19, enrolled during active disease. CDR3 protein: CASSLQTGNPYEQYF. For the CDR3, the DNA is TGTGCCAGTAGTCTCCAAACAGGAAACCCCTACGAGCAGTACTTC.